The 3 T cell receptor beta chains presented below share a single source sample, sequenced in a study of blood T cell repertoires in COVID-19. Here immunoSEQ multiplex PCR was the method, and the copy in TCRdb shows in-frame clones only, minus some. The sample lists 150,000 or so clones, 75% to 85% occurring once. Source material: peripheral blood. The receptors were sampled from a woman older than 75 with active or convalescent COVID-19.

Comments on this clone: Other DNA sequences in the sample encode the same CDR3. The CDR3 loop is CASSLQGGYEQYF. DNA for the CDR3: TGTGCCAGCAGTCTCCAGGGTGGATACGAGCAGTACTTC. The V gene is TRBV12-3 or TRBV12-4, the J gene TRBJ2-7; D possibly corresponds to TRBD1 (5 bases). The CDR3 length is 13 residues. The germline V and J ends were trimmed by 5 bases and 4 bases, with 12 bases remaining between them.

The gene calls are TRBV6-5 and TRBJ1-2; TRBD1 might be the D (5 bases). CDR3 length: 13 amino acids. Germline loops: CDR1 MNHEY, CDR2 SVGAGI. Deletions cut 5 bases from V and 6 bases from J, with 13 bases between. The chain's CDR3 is CASSRGKVHGYTF. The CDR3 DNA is TGTGCCAGCAGTCGGGGGAAAGTCCATGGCTACACCTTC.

The CDR3 is CASSLYGRGPDTQYF. The CDR3 DNA reads as TGTGCCAGCAGCTTATACGGCAGGGGGCCAGATACGCAGTATTTT. This chain connects TRBV7-9 to TRBJ2-3; 8 bases agree with TRBD1. Germline assignment: CDR1 SEHNR and CDR2 FQNEAQ (reference sequence). The CDR3 has 15 amino acids. Trimming at V came to 2 bases and at J to 4 bases, leaving 5 bases not matched to a gene.